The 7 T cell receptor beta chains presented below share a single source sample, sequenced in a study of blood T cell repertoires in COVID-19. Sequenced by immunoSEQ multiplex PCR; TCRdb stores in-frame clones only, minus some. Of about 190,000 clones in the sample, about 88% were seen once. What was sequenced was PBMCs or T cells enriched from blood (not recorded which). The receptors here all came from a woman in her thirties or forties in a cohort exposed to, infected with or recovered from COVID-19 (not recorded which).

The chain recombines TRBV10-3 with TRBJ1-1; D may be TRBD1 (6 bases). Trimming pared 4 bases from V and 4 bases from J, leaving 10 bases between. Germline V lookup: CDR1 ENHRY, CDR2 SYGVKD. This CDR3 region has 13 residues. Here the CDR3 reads CAISGQGSTEAFF. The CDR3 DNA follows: TGTGCCATCAGTGGGCAGGGGAGCACTGAAGCTTTCTTT.

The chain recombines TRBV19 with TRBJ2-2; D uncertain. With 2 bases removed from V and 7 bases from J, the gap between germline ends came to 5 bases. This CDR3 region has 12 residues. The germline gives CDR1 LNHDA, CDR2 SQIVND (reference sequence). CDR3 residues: CASSIIVGELFF. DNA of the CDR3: TGTGCCAGTAGTATAATCGTCGGGGAGCTGTTTTTT.

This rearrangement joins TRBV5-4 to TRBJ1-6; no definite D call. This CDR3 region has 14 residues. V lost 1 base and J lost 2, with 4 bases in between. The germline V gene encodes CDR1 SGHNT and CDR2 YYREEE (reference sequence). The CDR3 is CASSLRPYNSPLHF. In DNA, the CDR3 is TGTGCCAGCAGCTTGCGTCCCTATAATTCACCCCTCCACTTT.

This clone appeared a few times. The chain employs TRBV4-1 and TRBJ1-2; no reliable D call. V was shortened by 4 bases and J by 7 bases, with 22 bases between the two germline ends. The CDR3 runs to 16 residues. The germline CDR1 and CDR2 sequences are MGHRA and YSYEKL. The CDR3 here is CASSPFGDPQASGYTF. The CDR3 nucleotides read TGCGCCAGCAGCCCCTTTGGTGATCCTCAGGCAAGTGGCTACACCTTC.

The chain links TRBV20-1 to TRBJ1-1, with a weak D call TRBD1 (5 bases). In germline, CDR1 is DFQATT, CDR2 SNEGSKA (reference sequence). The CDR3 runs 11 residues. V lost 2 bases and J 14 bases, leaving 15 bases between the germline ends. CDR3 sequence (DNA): TGCAGTGCTAGACAGGGACTCGCCCGCTTCTTT. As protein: CSARQGLARFF.

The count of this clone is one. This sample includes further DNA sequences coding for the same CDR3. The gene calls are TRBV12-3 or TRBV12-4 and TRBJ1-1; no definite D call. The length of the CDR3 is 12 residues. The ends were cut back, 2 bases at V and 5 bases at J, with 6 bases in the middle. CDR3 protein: CASSLSGTEAFF. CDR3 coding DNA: TGTGCCAGCAGTTTATCGGGTACTGAAGCTTTCTTT.

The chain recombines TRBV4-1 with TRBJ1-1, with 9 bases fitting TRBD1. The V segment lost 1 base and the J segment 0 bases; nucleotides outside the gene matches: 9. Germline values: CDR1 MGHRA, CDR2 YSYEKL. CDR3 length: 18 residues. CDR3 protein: CASSQVGQGIRMNTEAFF. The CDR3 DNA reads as TGCGCCAGCAGCCAAGTTGGACAGGGGATTCGGATGAACACTGAAGCTTTCTTT.